This TCR beta chain was documented in a study of OX40 agonist ivuxolimab in advanced cancers. About the research overall: Hepatocellular carcinoma, melanoma, renal cell or head and neck cancer affected the dose-escalation patients. Partial responses were seen in three patients, one with hepatocellular carcinoma and two with cutaneous melanoma.

The protocol was immunoSEQ multiplex PCR, while the TCRdb copy is restricted to in-frame clones and leaves out a portion. The sample includes tens of thousands of clones, roughly 77% of them seen just once. The CDR3 totals 14 residues. The germline CDR1 and CDR2 sequences are WSHSY and SAAADI. This specimen was CD4+ or CD8+ T cells sorted from blood, taken in a trial of the OX40 agonist ivuxolimab. The chain has TRBV10-2 and TRBJ2-5; D possibly corresponds to TRBD1 (6 bases). The end of the DNA aligns better with TRBJ2-7, so the J call may be wrong. This receptor was taken from an adult with an advanced solid tumor such as melanoma, head and neck, liver or kidney cancer. CDR3 nucleotide sequence: TGCGCCAGCAGAGATACCGGGACACCGTCCGAGCAGTACTTC. Translated: CASRDTGTPSEQYF.